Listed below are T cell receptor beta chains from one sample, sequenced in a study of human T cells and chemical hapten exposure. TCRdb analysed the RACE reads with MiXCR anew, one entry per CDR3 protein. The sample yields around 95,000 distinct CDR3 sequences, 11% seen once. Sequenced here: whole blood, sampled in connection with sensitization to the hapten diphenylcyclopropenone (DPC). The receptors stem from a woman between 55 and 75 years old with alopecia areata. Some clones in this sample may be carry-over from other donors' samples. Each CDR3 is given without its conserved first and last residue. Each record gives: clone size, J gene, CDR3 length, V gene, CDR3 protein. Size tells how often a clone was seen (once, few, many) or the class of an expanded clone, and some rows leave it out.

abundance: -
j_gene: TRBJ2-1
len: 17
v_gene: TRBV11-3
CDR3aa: ASSLTGTSGGRKGNEQF

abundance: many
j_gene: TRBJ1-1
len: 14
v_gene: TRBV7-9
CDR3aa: ASRGGGRFMNTEAF

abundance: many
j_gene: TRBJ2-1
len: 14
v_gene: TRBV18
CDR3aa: ASSPWDPAFHNEQF

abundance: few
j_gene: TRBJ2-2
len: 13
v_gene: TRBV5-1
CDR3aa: ASSLGQGAAGELF

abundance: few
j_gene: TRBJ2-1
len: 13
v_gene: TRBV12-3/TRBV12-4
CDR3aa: ASSWSRGPYNEQF

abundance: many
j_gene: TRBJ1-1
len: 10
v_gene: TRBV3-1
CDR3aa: ASSQEERRAF

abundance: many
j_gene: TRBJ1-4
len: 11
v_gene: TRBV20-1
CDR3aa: SAKKGTNEKLF

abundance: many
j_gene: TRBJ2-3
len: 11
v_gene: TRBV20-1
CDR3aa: SAKTGGWNTQY

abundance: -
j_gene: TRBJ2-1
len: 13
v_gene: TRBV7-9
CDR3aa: ASSRGESSYNEQF

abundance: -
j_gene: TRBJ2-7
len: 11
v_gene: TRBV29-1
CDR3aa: SVSAGRQYEQY

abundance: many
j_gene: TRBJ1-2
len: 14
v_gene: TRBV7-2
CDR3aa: ASSFATGLANYGYT

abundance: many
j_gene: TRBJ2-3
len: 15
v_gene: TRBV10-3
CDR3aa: AISDLLGQGGEDTQY

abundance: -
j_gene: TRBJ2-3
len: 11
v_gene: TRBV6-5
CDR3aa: ATATGTTDTQY

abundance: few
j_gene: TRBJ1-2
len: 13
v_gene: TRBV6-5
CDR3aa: ASRAGGGAYYGYT

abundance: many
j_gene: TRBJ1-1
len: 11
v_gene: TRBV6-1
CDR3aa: ATLRQGYTEAF

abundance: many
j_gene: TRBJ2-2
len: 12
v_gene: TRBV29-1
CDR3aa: SVDRQGGTGELF

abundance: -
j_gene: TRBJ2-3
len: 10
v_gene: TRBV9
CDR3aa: ASSVGGDTQY

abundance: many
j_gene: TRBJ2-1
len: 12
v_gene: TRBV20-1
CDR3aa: SARGERLINEQF

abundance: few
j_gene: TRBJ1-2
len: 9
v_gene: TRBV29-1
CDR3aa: SADKGNDYT

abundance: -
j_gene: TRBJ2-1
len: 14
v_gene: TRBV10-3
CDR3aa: AISEPSGSSYNEQF

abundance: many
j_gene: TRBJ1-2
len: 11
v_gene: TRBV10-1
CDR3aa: ASSQTAGYGYT

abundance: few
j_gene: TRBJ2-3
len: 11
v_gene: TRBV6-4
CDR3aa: ASSDKTTDTQY

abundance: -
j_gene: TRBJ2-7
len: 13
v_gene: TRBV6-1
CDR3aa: ASSTRTVFPNEQY